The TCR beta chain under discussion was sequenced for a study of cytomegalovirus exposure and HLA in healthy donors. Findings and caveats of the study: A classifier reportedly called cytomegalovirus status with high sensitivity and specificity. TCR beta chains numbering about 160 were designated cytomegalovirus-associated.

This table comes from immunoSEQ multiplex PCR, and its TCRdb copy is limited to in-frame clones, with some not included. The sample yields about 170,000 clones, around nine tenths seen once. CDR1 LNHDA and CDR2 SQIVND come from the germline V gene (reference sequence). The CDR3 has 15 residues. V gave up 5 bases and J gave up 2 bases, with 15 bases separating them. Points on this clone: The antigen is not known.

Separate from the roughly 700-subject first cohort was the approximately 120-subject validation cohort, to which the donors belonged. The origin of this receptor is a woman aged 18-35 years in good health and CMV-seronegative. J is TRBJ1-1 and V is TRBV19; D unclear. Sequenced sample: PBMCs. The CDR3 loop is CASSVGVSVNTEAFF. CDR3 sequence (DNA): TGTGCCAGTAGTGTGGGAGTCTCGGTAAACACTGAAGCTTTCTTT.